Below are 21 T cell receptor beta chains sequenced from a single sample in a study of CXCR3-negative and CXCR3-positive naive CD8 T cells. Study findings and constraints: Compared with CXCR3-negative naive cells, CXCR3-positive naive cells showed more hydrophobic TRB CDR3s.

Their recognized antigens are unknown. UMI-labeled 5' RACE yielded the TRB cDNA libraries. TCRdb re-called the 5' RACE reads and gives one entry per CDR3 protein, without DNA. The sample has around 120,000 distinct CDR3 sequences; the top ten hold around 0.62%. The sample comprised naive CXCR3+ CD8+ T cells from blood. Described subset: CD45RO-CCR7+CD27+CD95- naive CD8+ T cells expressing CXCR3 (TNR3+). The receptors were sampled from a human donor in good health. Some clones in this sample may be carry-over from other donors' samples.

The chain couples TRBV5-1 to TRBJ1-1; the TRBD1 assignment by TCRdb is unverifiable without DNA. The CDR3 consists of 14 residues. Germline assignment: CDR1 SGHRS and CDR2 YFSETQ. The CDR3 sequence: CASSLGQANTEAFF.

The chain combines TRBV28 with TRBJ2-3; with no DNA, the TCRdb D assignment of TRBD2 cannot be verified. The CDR3 loop spans 13 amino acids. Germline CDR1 is MDHEN and CDR2 is SYDVKM. The CDR3: CASLREATDTQYF.

The chain recombines TRBV29-1 with TRBJ2-1; TCRdb lists TRBD2, though no DNA is available to test this call. Germline V gives CDR1 SQVTM, CDR2 ANQGSEA. The CDR3 contains 12 residues. The CDR3 reads CSPKGGAGEQFF.

J is TRBJ2-7 and V is TRBV12-3 or TRBV12-4. The CDR3 is made up of 13 amino acids. CDR3 residues: CASSFSTMGEQYF.

The gene calls are TRBV5-1 and TRBJ2-1; TCRdb indicates TRBD2, and absent DNA this call remains unverified. CDR3 length: 16 residues. Germline V gives CDR1 SGHRS, CDR2 YFSETQ. This CDR3 reads CARSLASGGSYNEQFF.

The V gene is TRBV28, the J gene TRBJ2-2; the TCRdb D gene call, TRBD2, has no DNA to confirm it. There are 12 residues in the CDR3. Germline lookup yields CDR1 MDHEN and CDR2 SYDVKM. CDR3 in amino acids: CASSLGLGELFF.

This chain links TRBV5-4 with TRBJ2-2; the TCRdb D gene call, TRBD1, has no DNA to confirm it. This CDR3 comprises 14 residues. Per the germline V gene, CDR1 is SGHNT and CDR2 is YYREEE (reference sequence). The CDR3 protein is CASSLVTDTGELFF.

This chain connects TRBV29-1 to TRBJ2-1. The CDR3 runs to 13 residues. Germline CDR1 and CDR2: SQVTM and ANQGSEA. CDR3 region: CSVEVPANNEQFF.

The rearrangement uses TRBV20-1 and TRBJ2-7; with no DNA, the TCRdb D assignment of TRBD1 cannot be verified. The CDR3 has 13 residues. Germline CDR1 DFQATT, CDR2 SNEGSKA (reference sequence). The CDR3 here is CSASTGYSYEQYF.

The V gene is TRBV4-3, the J gene TRBJ1-1. The germline gives CDR1 LGHNA, CDR2 YSLEER. The CDR3 consists of 15 residues. The CDR3 protein is CASSQDLRGYTEAFF.

The chain recombines TRBV3-1 with TRBJ2-4; lacking DNA, the TRBD1 call made by TCRdb goes unchecked. The length of the CDR3 is 15 residues. Germline V CDR1 and CDR2: LGHDT, YNNKEL (reference sequence). The chain's CDR3 is CASSQDRGLPTIQYF.

V gene TRBV5-1 combines with J gene TRBJ2-7; TCRdb indicates TRBD1, and absent DNA this call remains unverified. Germline-derived CDR1 and CDR2 are SGHRS and YFSETQ. There are 15 residues in the CDR3. CDR3 sequence reads: CASSLWGTAQYEQYF.

The gene calls are TRBV4-2 and TRBJ2-1; the TCRdb call, TRBD2, lacks DNA for checking. Germline V CDR1 and CDR2: LGHNA, YNFKEQ. This CDR3 spans 18 amino acids. The chain's CDR3 is CASSQVVVGRATYNEQFF.

V and J are TRBV29-1 and TRBJ2-1. The germline gives CDR1 SQVTM, CDR2 ANQGSEA. The CDR3 consists of 12 residues. CDR3 amino acids: CSVCIDYNEQFF.

This sequence joins TRBV5-1 and TRBJ2-7; the D call of TRBD1 rests on TCRdb alone, since no DNA is present to check it. The CDR3 contains 14 residues. The germline V gene encodes CDR1 SGHRS and CDR2 YFSETQ. The CDR3 sequence: CASSPGDGYYEQYF. Supplemented by reference TRBV5-1 and TRBJ2-7, the full variable domain reads KAGVTQTPRYLIKTRGQQVTLSCSPISGHRSVSWYQQTPGQGLQFLFEYFSETQRNKGNFPGRFSGRQFSNSRSEMNVSTLELGDSALYLCASSPGDGYYEQYFGPGTRLTVT.

CDR3 amino acids: CASSYLLAGTDTQYF. The chain is built from TRBV6-2 or TRBV6-3 and TRBJ2-3; TCRdb's D gene call, TRBD2, goes unchecked for lack of DNA. The germline V gene encodes CDR1 MNHEY and CDR2 SVGEGT. The length of the CDR3 is 15 residues.

The chain carries TRBV12-3 or TRBV12-4 and TRBJ2-1; TCRdb selects TRBD1, and the lack of DNA leaves this call unchecked. The length of the CDR3 is 17 residues. The CDR3 is CASTPLSSMGPYNEQFF.

The gene calls are TRBV7-2 and TRBJ2-3; TCRdb proposes TRBD2, but this gene call is untestable without DNA. The CDR3 sequence is 16 residues long. The germline gives CDR1 SGHTA, CDR2 FQGNSA. CDR3 in amino acids: CASSLVGGGWGDTQYF.

Here the CDR3 reads CASSQNSGRAWGHTDTQYF. The chain employs TRBV11-2 and TRBJ2-3; TCRdb's D call of TRBD2 is untestable without DNA. This CDR3 has 19 residues. CDR1 and CDR2 (germline): SGHAT, FQNNGV.

V usage is TRBV7-9 and J usage is TRBJ2-2; TCRdb calls TRBD1, which cannot be checked without DNA. The germline V gene has CDR1 SEHNR and CDR2 FQNEAQ (reference sequence). The CDR3 is 15 amino acids. CDR3 region: CASSVTGLNTGELFF.

The gene calls are TRBV20-1 and TRBJ2-1; TCRdb gives TRBD1 as the D gene, but with no DNA this cannot be confirmed. Germline V gene sequence: CDR1 DFQATT, CDR2 SNEGSKA (reference sequence). The CDR3 is 16 amino acids. The CDR3 protein is CSARPKAAPSYNEQFF.